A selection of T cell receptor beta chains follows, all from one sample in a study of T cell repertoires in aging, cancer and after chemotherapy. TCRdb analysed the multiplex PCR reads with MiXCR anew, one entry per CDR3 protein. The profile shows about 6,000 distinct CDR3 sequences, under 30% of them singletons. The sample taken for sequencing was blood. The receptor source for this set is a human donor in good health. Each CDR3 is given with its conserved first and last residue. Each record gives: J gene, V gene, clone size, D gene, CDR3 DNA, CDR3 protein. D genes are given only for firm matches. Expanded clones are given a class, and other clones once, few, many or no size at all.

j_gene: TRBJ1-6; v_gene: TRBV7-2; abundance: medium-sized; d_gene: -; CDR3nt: TGTGCCAGCAGCCCGCGGGTGGTATCACCCCTCCACTTT; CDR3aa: CASSPRVVSPLHF
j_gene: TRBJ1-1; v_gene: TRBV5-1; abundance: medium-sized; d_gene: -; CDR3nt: TGCGCCAGCAGCCCGGGACGTGGTGCGGACACTGAAGCTTTCTTT; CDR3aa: CASSPGRGADTEAFF
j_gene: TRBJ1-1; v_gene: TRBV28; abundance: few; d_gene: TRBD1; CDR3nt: TGTGCCAGCAGCCCGGCCGAGGGGGCGAGTGAAGCTTTCTTT; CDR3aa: CASSPAEGASEAFF
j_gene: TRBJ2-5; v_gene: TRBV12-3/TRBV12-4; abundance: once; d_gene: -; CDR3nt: TGTGGCAGCAGCCGCGGAGGGGCAGGTCAAGAGACCCAGTACTTC; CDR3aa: CGSSRGGAGQETQYF
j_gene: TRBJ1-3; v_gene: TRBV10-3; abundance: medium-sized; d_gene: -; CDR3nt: TGTGCCATCAGTGGTGACAGACCTGGAAACACCATATATTTT; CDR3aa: CAISGDRPGNTIYF
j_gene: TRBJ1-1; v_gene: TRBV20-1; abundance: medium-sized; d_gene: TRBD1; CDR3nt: TGCAGTGCTAGAGACCTGACAGGGACTGAAGCTTTCTTT; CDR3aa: CSARDLTGTEAFF
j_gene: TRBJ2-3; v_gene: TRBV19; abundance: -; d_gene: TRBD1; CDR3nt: TGTGCCAGTAGTATAGGCGACAGGGCTGATACGCAGTATTTT; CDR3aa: CASSIGDRADTQYF
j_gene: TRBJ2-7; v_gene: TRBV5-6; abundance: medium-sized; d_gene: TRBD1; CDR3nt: TGTGCCAGCAGCCTTGGGACAGGGGGCTCCTACGAGCAGTACTTC; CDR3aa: CASSLGTGGSYEQYF
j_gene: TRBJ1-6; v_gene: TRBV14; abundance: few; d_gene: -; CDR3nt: TGTGCCAGCAGCCATCAAACCGGGACCGCGAATTCACCCCTCCACTTT; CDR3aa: CASSHQTGTANSPLHF
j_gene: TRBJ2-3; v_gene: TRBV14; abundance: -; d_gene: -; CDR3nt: TGTGCCAGCAGCCAAGTCTCTTTAGCGCTCTCAGATACGCAGTATTTT; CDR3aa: CASSQVSLALSDTQYF
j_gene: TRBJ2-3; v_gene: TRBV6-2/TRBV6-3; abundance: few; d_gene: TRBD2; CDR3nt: TGTGCCAGCAGTTACACCCCCCCTAGCGGGGGGCTAAACCAAGATACGCAGTATTTT; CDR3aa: CASSYTPPSGGLNQDTQYF
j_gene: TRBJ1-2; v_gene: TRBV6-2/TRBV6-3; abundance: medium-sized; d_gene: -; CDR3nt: TGTGCCAGCACAGTACAGGACCCCCGCTATGGCTACACCTTC; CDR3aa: CASTVQDPRYGYTF
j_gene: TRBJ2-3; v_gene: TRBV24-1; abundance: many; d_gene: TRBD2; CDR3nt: TGTGCCACCAGTGATCGGACTAGCGGAACAGATACGCAGTATTTT; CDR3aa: CATSDRTSGTDTQYF
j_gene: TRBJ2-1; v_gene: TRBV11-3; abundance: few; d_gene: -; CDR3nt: TGTGCCAGCAGCTTATCACGTCTAGGGGATGAGCAGTTCTTC; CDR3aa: CASSLSRLGDEQFF
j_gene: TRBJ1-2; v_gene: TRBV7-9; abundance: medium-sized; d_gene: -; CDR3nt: TGTGCCAGCAGCCCAGACGGCGGGCAGGGAGGCTACACCTTC; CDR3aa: CASSPDGGQGGYTF
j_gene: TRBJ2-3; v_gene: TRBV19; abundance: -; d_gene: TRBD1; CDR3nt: TGTGCCAGTAGGGGACAGGGGGCGACAGATACGCAGTATTTT; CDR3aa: CASRGQGATDTQYF
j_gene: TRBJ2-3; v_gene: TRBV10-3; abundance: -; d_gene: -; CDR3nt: TGTGCCAGCAGCAGCAGGGCAGATACGCAGTATTTT; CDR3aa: CASSSRADTQYF
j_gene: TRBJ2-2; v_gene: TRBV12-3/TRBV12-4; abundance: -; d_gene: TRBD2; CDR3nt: TGTGCAAGCAGTTTCCCGCGTTTACTAGCGGGCGGGGAGCTGTTTTTT; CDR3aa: CASSFPRLLAGGELFF
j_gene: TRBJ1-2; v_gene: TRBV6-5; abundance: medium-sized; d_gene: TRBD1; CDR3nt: TGTGCCAGCAGTTTGTTGGGACAGGGCTATGGCTACACCTTC; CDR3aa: CASSLLGQGYGYTF
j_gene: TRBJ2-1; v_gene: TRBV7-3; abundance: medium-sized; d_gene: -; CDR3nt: TGTGCCAGCAGCTTAGGAACGGGCTTTCCTTCCTACAATGAGCAGTTCTTC; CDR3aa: CASSLGTGFPSYNEQFF
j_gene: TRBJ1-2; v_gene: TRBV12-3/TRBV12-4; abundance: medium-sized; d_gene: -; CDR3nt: TGTGCCAGCAGTTTAGCGTTAGGGGCTGGCTACACCTTC; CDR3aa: CASSLALGAGYTF
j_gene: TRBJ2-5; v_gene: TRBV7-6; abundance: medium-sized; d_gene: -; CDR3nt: TGTGCCAGCAGCTTAGGGGTTAGCCAAGAGACCCAGTACTTC; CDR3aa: CASSLGVSQETQYF
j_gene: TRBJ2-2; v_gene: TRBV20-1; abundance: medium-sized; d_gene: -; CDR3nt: TGCAGTGCTAGGGGGACCGCTTATAACACCGGGGAGCTGTTTTTT; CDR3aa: CSARGTAYNTGELFF
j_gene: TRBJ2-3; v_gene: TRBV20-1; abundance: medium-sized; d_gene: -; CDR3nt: TGCAGTGCCCCGGGTAGCGGCACAGATACGCAGTATTTT; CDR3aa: CSAPGSGTDTQYF
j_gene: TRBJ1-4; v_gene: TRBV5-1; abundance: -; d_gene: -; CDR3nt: TGCGCCAGCAGCTTGGGGACAGCAACTAATGAAAAACTGTTTTTT; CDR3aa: CASSLGTATNEKLFF
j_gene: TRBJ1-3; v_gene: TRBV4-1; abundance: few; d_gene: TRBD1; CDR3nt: TGCGCCAGCAGCCAAGGACAGGGCGGAAACACCATATATTTT; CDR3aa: CASSQGQGGNTIYF
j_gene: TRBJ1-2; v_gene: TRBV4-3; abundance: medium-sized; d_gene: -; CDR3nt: TGCGCCAGCAGCCAATCGACGGCTAACTATGGCTACACCTTC; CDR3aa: CASSQSTANYGYTF
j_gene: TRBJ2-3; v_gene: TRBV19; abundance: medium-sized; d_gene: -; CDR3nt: TGTGCCAGTAGTCCGCTGGGGGTGAGCACAGATACGCAGTATTTT; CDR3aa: CASSPLGVSTDTQYF
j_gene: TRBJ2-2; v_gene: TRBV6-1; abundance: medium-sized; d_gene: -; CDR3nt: TGTGCCAGCAGCTTGGGTCCGAACACCGGGGAGCTGTTTTTT; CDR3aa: CASSLGPNTGELFF
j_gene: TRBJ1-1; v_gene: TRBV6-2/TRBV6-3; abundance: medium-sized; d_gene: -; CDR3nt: TGTGCCAGCAAAAGGGGCACTGAAGCTTTCTTT; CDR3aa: CASKRGTEAFF
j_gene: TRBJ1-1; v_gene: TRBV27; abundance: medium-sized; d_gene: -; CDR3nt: TGTGCCAGCAGTTTGGCCCTCAACACTGAAGCTTTCTTT; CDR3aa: CASSLALNTEAFF
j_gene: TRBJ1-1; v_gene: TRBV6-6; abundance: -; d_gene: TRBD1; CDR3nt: TGTGCCAGCAGTTACTCAGGGGGCGCGGACACTGAAGCTTTCTTT; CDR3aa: CASSYSGGADTEAFF
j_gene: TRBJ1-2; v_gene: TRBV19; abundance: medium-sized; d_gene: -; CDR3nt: TGTGCCAGTAGTATTAGGGACACCTCAGACTATGGCTACACCTTC; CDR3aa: CASSIRDTSDYGYTF
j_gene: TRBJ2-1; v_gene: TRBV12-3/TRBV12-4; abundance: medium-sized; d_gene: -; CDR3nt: TGTGCCAGCAGGGTTAGGGCCGACAATGAGCAGTTCTTC; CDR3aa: CASRVRADNEQFF
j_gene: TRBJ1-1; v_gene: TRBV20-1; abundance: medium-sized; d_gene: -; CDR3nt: TGCAGTGCTAGAGAAGGGAACACTGAAGCTTTCTTT; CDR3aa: CSAREGNTEAFF
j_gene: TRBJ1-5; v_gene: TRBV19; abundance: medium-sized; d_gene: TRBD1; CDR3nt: TGTGCCAGTAGTGGGACAGGGGGCGCGCGGCCCCAGCATTTT; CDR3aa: CASSGTGGARPQHF
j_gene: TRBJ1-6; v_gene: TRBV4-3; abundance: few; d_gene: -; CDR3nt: TGTGCCAGCAGCCAAGACCTCAAGACGGGGCCGAGCTCCTATAATTCACCCCTCCACTTT; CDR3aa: CASSQDLKTGPSSYNSPLHF
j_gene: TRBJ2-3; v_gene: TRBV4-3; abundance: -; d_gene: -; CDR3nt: TGCGCCAGCAGCCAGAGGGGCCCTACAGATACGCAGTATTTT; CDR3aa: CASSQRGPTDTQYF
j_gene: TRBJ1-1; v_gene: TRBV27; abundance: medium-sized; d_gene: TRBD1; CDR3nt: TGTGCCAGCAGCCGACTTACCGGGACAGGCCACACTGAAGCTTTCTTT; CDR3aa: CASSRLTGTGHTEAFF
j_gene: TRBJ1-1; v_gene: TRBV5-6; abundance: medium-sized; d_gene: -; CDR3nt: TGTGCCAGCAGCTCAACAGGGTGGGCTGAAGCTTTCTTT; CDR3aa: CASSSTGWAEAFF
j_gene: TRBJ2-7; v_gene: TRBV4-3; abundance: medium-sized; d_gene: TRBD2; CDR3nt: TGCGCCAGCAGCCAAGCTGGCGGGGGGGTTTACGAGCAGTACTTC; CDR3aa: CASSQAGGGVYEQYF
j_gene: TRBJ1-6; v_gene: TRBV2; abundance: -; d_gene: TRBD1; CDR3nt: TGTGCCAGCAGTGTAGAGATTCCGGGACAGGGGGCCGGAACACCCCTCCACTTT; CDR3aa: CASSVEIPGQGAGTPLHF
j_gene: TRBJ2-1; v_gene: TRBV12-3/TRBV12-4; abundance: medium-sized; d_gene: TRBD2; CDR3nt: TGTGCCAGCAGTACCACCTTCGACGGGGGGGCCGACAATGAGCAGTTCTTC; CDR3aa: CASSTTFDGGADNEQFF
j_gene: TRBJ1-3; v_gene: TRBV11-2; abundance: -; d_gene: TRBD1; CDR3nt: TGTGCCAGCAGCTTAGTGGGACAGAGTTTCATCTCTGGAAACACCAAATATTTT; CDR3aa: CASSLVGQSFISGNTKYF
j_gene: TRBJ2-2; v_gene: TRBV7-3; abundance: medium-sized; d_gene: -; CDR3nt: TGTGCCAGCAGCTTGAACCAGGGGTTTACCGGGGAGCTGTTTTTT; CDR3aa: CASSLNQGFTGELFF
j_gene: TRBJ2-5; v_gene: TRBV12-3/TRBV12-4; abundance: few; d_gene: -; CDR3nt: TGTGCCAGCAGTTCTAGACTGAAAGAGACCCAGTACTTC; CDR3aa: CASSSRLKETQYF
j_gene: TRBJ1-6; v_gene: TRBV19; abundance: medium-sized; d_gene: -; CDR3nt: TGTGCCAGTAGTATAGATTCAGGGCGGAATTCACCCCTCCACTTT; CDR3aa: CASSIDSGRNSPLHF
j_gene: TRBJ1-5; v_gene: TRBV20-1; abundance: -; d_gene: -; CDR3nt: TGCAGTGCTAGCCGACAGATTGGGGATCAGCCCCAGCATTTT; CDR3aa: CSASRQIGDQPQHF
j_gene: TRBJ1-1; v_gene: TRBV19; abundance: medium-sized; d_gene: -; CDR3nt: TGTGCCAGTAGTCCAACGCCGGGATCCTGGAACACTGAAGCTTTCTTT; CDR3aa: CASSPTPGSWNTEAFF
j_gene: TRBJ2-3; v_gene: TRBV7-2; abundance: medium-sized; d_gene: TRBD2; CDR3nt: TGTGCCAGCAGCTCCCCCGCGGGGGGCCGTAGCACAGATACGCAGTATTTT; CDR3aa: CASSSPAGGRSTDTQYF
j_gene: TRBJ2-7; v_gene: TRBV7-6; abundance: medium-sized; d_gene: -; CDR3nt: TGTGCCAGCAGCCCCCGGGCGGGGAGCTCCTACGAGCAGTACTTC; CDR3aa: CASSPRAGSSYEQYF
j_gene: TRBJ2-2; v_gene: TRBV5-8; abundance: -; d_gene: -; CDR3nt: TGTGCCAGCAGCAGCCTCGTGTGGGACACCGAGGAGCTGTTTTTT; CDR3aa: CASSSLVWDTEELFF
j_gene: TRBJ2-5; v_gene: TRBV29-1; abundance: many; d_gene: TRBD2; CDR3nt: TGCAGCGTTGAATCCGGGAGGCCCCCAGAGACCCAGTACTTC; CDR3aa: CSVESGRPPETQYF
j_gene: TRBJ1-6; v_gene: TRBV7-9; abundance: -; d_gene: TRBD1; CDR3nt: TGTGCCAGCAGCCCCACGACAGGGGAAGGTAATTCACCCCTCCACTTT; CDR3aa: CASSPTTGEGNSPLHF
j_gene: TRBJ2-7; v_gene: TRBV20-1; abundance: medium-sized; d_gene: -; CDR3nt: TGCAGTGCTAGTCCCGGGGGAACCTCCTACGAGCAGTACTTC; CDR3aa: CSASPGGTSYEQYF
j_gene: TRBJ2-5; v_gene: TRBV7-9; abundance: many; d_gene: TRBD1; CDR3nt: TGTGCCAGCAGCTTAACCTCCGGGACAGAAGAGACCCAGTACTTC; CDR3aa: CASSLTSGTEETQYF